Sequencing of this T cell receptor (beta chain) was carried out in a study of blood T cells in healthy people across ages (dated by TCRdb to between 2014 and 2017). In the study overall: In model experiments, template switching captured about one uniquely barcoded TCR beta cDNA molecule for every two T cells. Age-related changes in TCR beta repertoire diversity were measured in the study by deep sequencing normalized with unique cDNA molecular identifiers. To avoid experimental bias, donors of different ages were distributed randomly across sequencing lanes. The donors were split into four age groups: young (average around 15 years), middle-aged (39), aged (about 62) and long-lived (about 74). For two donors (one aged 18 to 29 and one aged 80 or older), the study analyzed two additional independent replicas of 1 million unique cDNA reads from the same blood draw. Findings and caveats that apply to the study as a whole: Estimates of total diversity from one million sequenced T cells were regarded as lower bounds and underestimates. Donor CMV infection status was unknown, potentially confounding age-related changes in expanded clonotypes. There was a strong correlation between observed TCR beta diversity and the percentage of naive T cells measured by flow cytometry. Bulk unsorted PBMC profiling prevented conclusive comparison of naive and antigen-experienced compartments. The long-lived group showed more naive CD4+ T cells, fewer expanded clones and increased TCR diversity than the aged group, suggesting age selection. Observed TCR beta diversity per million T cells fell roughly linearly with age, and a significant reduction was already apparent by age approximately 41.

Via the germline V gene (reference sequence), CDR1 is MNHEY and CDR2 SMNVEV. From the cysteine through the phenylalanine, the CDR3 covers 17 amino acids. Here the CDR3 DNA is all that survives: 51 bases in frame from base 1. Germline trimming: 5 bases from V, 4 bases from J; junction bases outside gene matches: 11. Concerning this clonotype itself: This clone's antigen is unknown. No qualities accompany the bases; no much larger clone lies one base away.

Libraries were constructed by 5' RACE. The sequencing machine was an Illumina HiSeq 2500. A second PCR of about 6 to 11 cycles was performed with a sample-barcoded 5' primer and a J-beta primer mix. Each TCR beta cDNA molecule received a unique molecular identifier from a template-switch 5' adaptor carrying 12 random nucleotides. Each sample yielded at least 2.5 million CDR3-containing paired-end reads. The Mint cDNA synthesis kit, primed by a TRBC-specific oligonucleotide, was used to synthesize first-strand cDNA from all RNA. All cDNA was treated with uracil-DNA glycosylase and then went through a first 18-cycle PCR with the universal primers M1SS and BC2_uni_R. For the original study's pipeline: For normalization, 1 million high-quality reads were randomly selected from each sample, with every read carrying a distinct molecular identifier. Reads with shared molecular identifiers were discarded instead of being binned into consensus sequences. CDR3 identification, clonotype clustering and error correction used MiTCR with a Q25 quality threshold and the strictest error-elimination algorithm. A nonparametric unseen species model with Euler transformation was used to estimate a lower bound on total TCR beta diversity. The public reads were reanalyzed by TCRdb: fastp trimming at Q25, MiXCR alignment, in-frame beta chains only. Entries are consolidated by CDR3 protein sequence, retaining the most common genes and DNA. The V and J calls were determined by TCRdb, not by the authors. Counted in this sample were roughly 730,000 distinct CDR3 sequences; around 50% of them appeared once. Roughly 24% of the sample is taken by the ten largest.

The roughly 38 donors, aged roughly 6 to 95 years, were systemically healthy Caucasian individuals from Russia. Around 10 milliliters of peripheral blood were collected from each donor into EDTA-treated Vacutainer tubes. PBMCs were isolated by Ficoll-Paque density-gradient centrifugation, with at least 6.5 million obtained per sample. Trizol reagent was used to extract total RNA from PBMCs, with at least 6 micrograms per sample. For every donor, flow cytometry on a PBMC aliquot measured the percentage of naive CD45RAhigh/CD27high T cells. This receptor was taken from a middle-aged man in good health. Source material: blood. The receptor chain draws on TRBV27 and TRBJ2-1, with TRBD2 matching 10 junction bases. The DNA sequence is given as TGTGCCAGCAGTCCAGTTCCTAGCGGGGGAACTTACAATGAGCAGTTCTTC. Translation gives CASSPVPSGGTYNEQFF.